This T cell receptor (beta chain) was identified in a study of blood T cell repertoires in COVID-19. Whole-study context: COVID-19 samples from acute and convalescent phases originated in the United States, Italy and Spain. T cells, B-cell-depleted T cells, or PBMCs provided the cDNA or gDNA that served as material.

The CDR3 is made up of 18 amino acids. V was trimmed by 10 bases and J by 7 bases, leaving 32 bases between them. Germline CDR1 and CDR2: SGDLS and YYNGEE. In the original processing: Reference gene primer amplification in the assay estimated nucleated cell counts. Libraries were prepared by immunoSEQ multiplex PCR; TCRdb keeps only in-frame clonotypes and omits some of them. V, J and clone size were drawn from that table, and D and trimming were deduced from the DNA. This table has approximately 150,000 clones, 87% appearing once. Sequencing was performed on peripheral blood. The chain joins TRBV9 to TRBJ1-4; tentative D call: TRBD1 (6 bases). This clonotype was obtained from a human donor in a cohort sampled during active COVID-19. CDR3 amino acids: CARRGGSGAGVLGEKLFF. The CDR3, as DNA: TGTGCCCGCCGCGGGGGATCAGGGGCGGGGGTTTTAGGTGAAAAACTGTTTTTT.